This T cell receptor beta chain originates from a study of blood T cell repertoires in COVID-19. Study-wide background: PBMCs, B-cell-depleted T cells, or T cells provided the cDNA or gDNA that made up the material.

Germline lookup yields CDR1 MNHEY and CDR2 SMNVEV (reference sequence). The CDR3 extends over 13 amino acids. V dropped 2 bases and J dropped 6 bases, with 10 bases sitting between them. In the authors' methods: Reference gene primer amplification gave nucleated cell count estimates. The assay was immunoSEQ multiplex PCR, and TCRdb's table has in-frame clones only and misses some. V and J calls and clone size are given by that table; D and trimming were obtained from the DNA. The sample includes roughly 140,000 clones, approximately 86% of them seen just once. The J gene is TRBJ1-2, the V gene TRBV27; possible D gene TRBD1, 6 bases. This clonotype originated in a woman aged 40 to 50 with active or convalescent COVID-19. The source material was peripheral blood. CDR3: CASSLSRGDGYTF. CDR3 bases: TGTGCCAGCAGTTTAAGCAGGGGAGATGGCTACACCTTC.